The 18 T cell receptor beta chains in this list originate from one sample, sequenced in a study of human T cells and chemical hapten exposure. TCRdb reprocessed the RACE reads with MiXCR, giving one entry per CDR3 protein. This sample has roughly 180,000 distinct CDR3 sequences; roughly 15% occur once, and the top ten carry 1.5% to 2%. Time point defined: patch test 1, 2 weeks after DPC sensitization. Regarding treatment: therapeutic diphenylcyclopropenone sensitization with weekly scalp DPC. Sequenced here: whole blood, sampled in connection with sensitization to the hapten diphenylcyclopropenone (DPC). The receptors here all came from a woman aged 25 to 39 with alopecia areata. Some clones in this sample may be carry-over from other donors' samples.

J is TRBJ2-1 and V is TRBV29-1; 11 bases are shared with TRBD2. Germline CDR1 reads SQVTM; CDR2 reads ANQGSEA. The length of the CDR3 is 15 residues. V was pared by 7 bases and J by 7 bases, with 12 bases of the junction left unmatched. CDR3 in amino acids: CSGRYTSGSLNEQFF. The CDR3 DNA sequence: TGCAGCGGCAGGTATACTAGCGGGAGTCTGAATGAGCAGTTCTTC.

The sample holds many counts of this clonotype. This chain links TRBV2 with TRBJ1-2, with TRBD1 matching over 10 bases. CDR1 is SNHLY and CDR2 is FYNNEI in the germline V gene. The CDR3 length is 14 residues. The trim removed 2 bases at V and 8 bases at J, leaving 5 bases unmatched. The CDR3 region is CASSEQGQGLGYTF. The DNA for the CDR3 is TGTGCCAGCAGTGAACAGGGACAGGGGTTGGGCTACACCTTC.

CDR3 amino acids: CASSWDGANYGYTF. CDR3 in DNA: TGTGCCAGCAGTTGGGACGGAGCTAACTATGGCTACACCTTC. V gene TRBV28 combines with J gene TRBJ1-2; tentative D call: TRBD1 (5 bases). Germline V gives CDR1 MDHEN, CDR2 SYDVKM. The length of the CDR3 is 14 residues. V shed 4 bases and J shed 0 bases, with 9 bases lying between them.

This clonotype appeared a few times. The chain carries TRBV11-2 and TRBJ2-3; tentatively, D is TRBD2 (6 bases). With 3 bases removed from V and 2 bases from J, the gap between germline ends came to 9 bases. This CDR3 is 14 amino acids long. Germline-derived CDR1 and CDR2 are SGHAT and FQNNGV. The CDR3 DNA sequence: TGTGCCAGCAGCTTCGGGACTTACACAGATACGCAGTATTTT. This codes for CASSFGTYTDTQYF.

This clonotype turned up a few times. The chain recombines TRBV4-2 with TRBJ2-3, with 12 bases identical to TRBD2. Germline values: CDR1 LGHNA, CDR2 YNFKEQ. This CDR3 has 21 residues. The V and J ends lost 3 bases and 4 bases, in that order; junction bases with no gene match: 20. In DNA, the CDR3 is TGTGCCAGCAGCCAGCCGCCACGGGGGTCTAGCGGGAGGGCCGGGGCAGATACGCAGTATTTT. Its protein is CASSQPPRGSSGRAGADTQYF.

The chain employs TRBV2 and TRBJ1-2; D may be TRBD1 (5 bases). V was shortened by 4 bases and J by 2 bases, with 14 bases between the two germline ends. CDR3 length equals 15 residues. The germline CDR1 and CDR2 sequences are SNHLY and FYNNEI. The CDR3 DNA follows: TGTGCCAGCAGTGCTGACAGCGGAAGGAACTATGGCTACACCTTC. This sequence encodes CASSADSGRNYGYTF.

CDR3 sequence reads: CASRSGPAPDTQYF. For the CDR3, the DNA is TGTGCCAGCAGGTCGGGACCGGCCCCAGATACGCAGTATTTT. The V call is TRBV6-1, the J call TRBJ2-3; D possibly matches TRBD1 or TRBD2 (5 bases each). The CDR3 is 14 amino acids. V was cut by 6 bases and J by 4 bases, with 14 bases left in between. Germline V gene lookup returns CDR1 MNHNS and CDR2 SASEGT.

This clonotype turned up a few times. CDR3 bases: TGTGCCAGCAGCTTATCAGCGACAACCTACGAGCAGTACTTC. This translates into CASSLSATTYEQYF. The J gene is TRBJ2-7, the V gene TRBV7-8; no clear D gene. Germline V gives CDR1 SGHVS, CDR2 FQNEAQ. The CDR3 has 14 residues. Trimming pared 2 bases from V and 2 bases from J, leaving 10 bases between.

Ten or more counts support this clonotype. The CDR3 nucleotides are TGTGCCAGCAGCTTAGACAGGGCGAACACTGAAGCTTTCTTT. Translating it yields CASSLDRANTEAFF. The gene calls are TRBV7-2 and TRBJ1-1; D is perhaps TRBD1 (6 bases). Germline V CDR1 and CDR2: SGHTA, FQGNSA. Trimming took off 1 base at V and 1 base at J, with 7 bases between the two ends. The CDR3 spans 14 residues.

The chain links TRBV19 to TRBJ2-7; D uncertain. Trimming removed 3 bases at V and 0 bases at J, with 6 bases between. The CDR3 consists of 13 residues. CDR1 and CDR2 (germline): LNHDA, SQIVND (reference sequence). CDR3 in DNA: TGTGCCAGTAGTATGGAGAGCTCCTACGAGCAGTACTTC. Translated: CASSMESSYEQYF. Full variable domain (remainder filled in from reference TRBV19 and TRBJ2-7): DGGITQSPKYLFRKEGQNVTLSCEQNLNHDAMYWYRQDPGQGLRLIYYSQIVNDFQKGDIAEGYSVSREKKESFPLTVTSAQKNPTAFYLCASSMESSYEQYFGPGTRLTVT.

This clonotype was picked up a small number of times. This sequence joins TRBV9 and TRBJ1-3, with D unclear. CDR3 length: 13 residues. V lost 3 bases and J lost 0, with 4 bases in between. The germline gives CDR1 SGDLS, CDR2 YYNGEE. The CDR3 spells CASSEPSGNTIYF. As DNA, the CDR3 is TGTGCCAGCAGCGAGCCCTCTGGAAACACCATATATTTT.

This clonotype was found a few times. The CDR3 region is CASSLTLDSYEQYF. The CDR3 DNA is TGTGCCAGCAGCCTCACATTAGACTCCTACGAGCAGTACTTC. The gene calls are TRBV5-5 and TRBJ2-7; D unresolved. Germline V CDR1 and CDR2: SGHKS, YYEKEE (reference sequence). The CDR3 length is 14 residues. Trimming shortened V by 4 bases and J by 0 bases, and 11 bases separated the two germline ends.

The rearrangement uses TRBV6-5 and TRBJ2-2; TRBD1 matches at 7 bases. CDR1 MNHEY and CDR2 SVGAGI come from the germline V gene. This CDR3 has 16 amino acids. J lost 3 bases, V lost 6 bases, and 10 bases had no gene match. CDR3 sequence: CASRGYRGIHTGELFF. CDR3 bases: TGTGCCAGCAGGGGATACAGGGGAATACACACCGGGGAGCTGTTTTTT.

This clonotype was found a few times. The V and J genes are TRBV20-1 and TRBJ2-3; 12 nucleotides agree with TRBD2. The CDR3 is made up of 16 amino acids. After removal of 4 bases from V and 2 bases from J, the junction contained 7 bases not matched to a gene. CDR1 is DFQATT and CDR2 is SNEGSKA in the germline V gene (reference sequence). The CDR3 bases are TGCAGTGCTACAGGACTAGCGGGGACTGCCACAGATACGCAGTATTTT. Translated, it gives CSATGLAGTATDTQYF.

The V call is TRBV7-9, the J call TRBJ1-3; 7 bases are a match to TRBD1. The CDR3 runs 14 residues. The germline V gene has CDR1 SEHNR and CDR2 FQNEAQ (reference sequence). The ends lost 5 bases at V and 0 bases at J; junction bases unmatched: 1. CDR3 DNA: TGTGCCAGCAGCCGGACAGGCTCTGGAAACACCATATATTTT. Its protein product is CASSRTGSGNTIYF. The full variable domain, with the rest looked up from reference TRBV7-9 and TRBJ1-3, is DTGVSQNPRHKITKRGQNVTFRCDPISEHNRLYWYRQTLGQGPEFLTYFQNEAQLEKSRLLSDRFSAERPKGSFSTLEIQRTEQGDSAMYLCASSRTGSGNTIYFGEGSWLTVV.

This clonotype was counted only a few times. V and J are TRBV11-3 and TRBJ2-5; tentative D call: TRBD1 (5 bases). V lost 5 bases and J 2 bases, leaving 15 bases between the germline ends. The germline gives CDR1 SGHNT, CDR2 YENEEA. The CDR3 covers 15 residues. DNA of the CDR3: TGTGCCAGCAGCCAAATTACAGGAGTTCAAGAGACCCAGTACTTC. Protein sequence: CASSQITGVQETQYF. Full variable domain (outside the CDR3, taken from reference TRBV11-3 and TRBJ2-5): EAGVVQSPRYKIIEKKQPVAFWCNPISGHNTLYWYLQNLGQGPELLIRYENEEAVDDSQLPKDRFSAERLKGVDSTLKIQPAELGDSAVYLCASSQITGVQETQYFGPGTRLLVL.

The chain carries TRBV4-2 and TRBJ2-7; D might be TRBD2 (6 bases). V dropped 4 bases and J dropped 5 bases, with 18 bases sitting between them. The CDR3 sequence is 15 residues long. Germline V gene data show CDR1 as LGHNA and CDR2 as YNFKEQ. The CDR3 loop reads CASSRGDGGQDEQYF. The CDR3 DNA sequence: TGTGCCAGCAGCCGCGGGGACGGTGGGCAAGACGAGCAGTACTTC.

In this sample, this clonotype turned up a few times. J is TRBJ1-6 and V is TRBV5-1, with TRBD1 identical over 7 bases. From germline, CDR1 is SGHRS and CDR2 YFSETQ. The CDR3 runs 17 residues. Losses at the gene ends were 4 bases for V and 4 bases for J; bases not matched to a gene: 11. CDR3 nucleotides: TGCGCCAGCAGCCCCGGGGGCCCGGGACAGTATAATTCACCCCTCCACTTT. It codes for CASSPGGPGQYNSPLHF.